The T cell receptor (beta chain) under discussion was sequenced for a study of neurological immune-mediated disorders. The CDR3 is 13 residues long. Trimming removed 4 bases from V and 11 bases from J, with 17 bases in between. CDR1 is LGHDT, CDR2 YNNKEL, per germline (reference sequence). This clonotype was counted at least ten times. TCRdb itself ran the 5' RACE reads through MiXCR, one entry per CDR3 protein. The table shows approximately 44,000 distinct CDR3 sequences, with around 13% occurring only once. Material: CD4+ T cells from blood. V is TRBV3-1 and J is TRBJ1-1; D remains ambiguous. The clonotype comes from a woman aged 55-70 years with HTLV-1-associated myelopathy (HAM/TSP). The CDR3 sequence: CASSPPDGLRAFF. The CDR3 DNA reads TGTGCCAGCAGCCCACCGGACGGACTCAGGGCTTTCTTT.